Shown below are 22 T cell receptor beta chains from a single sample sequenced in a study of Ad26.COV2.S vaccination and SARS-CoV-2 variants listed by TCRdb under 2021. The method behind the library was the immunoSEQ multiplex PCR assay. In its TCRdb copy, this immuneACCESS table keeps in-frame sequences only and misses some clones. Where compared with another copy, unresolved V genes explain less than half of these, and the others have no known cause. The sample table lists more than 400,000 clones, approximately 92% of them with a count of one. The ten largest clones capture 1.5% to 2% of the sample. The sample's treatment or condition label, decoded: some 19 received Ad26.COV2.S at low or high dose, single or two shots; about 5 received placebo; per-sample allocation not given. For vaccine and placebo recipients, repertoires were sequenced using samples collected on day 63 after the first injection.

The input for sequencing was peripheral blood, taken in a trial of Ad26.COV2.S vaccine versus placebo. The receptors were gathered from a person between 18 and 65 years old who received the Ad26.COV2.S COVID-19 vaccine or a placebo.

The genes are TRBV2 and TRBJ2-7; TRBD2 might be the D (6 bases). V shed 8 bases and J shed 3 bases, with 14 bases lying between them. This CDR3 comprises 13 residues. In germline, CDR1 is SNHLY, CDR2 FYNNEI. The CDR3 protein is CASGTWGDYEQYF. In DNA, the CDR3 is TGTGCCAGCGGGACCTGGGGGGACTACGAGCAGTACTTC.

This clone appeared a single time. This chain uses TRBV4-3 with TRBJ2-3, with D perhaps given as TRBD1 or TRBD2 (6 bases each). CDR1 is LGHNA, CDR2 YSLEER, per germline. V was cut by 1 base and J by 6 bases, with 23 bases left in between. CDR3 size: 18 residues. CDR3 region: CASSQAFGGTTNLDTQYF. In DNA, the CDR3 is TGCGCCAGCAGCCAAGCTTTTGGGGGGACAACGAATTTGGATACGCAGTATTTT.

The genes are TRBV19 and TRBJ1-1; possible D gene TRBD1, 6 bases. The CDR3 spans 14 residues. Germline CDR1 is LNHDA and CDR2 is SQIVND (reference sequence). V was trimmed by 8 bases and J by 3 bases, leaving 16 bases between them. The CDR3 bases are TGTGCCAGTCGAACCGGGACACACTACACTGAAGCTTTCTTT. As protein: CASRTGTHYTEAFF.

CDR3 sequence: CASGNSPLHF. The DNA of the CDR3 is TGTGCCAGCGGTAATTCACCCCTCCACTTT. V gene TRBV19 combines with J gene TRBJ1-6; D not resolved. Germline loops: CDR1 LNHDA, CDR2 SQIVND (reference sequence). The CDR3 is 10 amino acids. The V and J ends lost 9 bases and 6 bases respectively, with 3 bases between them.

The CDR3 spells CASTSRGGEKLFF. As DNA, the CDR3 is TGTGCCAGCACGTCCAGGGGGGGTGAAAAACTGTTTTTT. This chain connects TRBV2 to TRBJ1-4; the match to TRBD1 covers 7 bases. The CDR3 consists of 13 residues. The germline V gene encodes CDR1 SNHLY and CDR2 FYNNEI. The ends lost 7 bases at V and 7 bases at J; junction bases unmatched: 6.

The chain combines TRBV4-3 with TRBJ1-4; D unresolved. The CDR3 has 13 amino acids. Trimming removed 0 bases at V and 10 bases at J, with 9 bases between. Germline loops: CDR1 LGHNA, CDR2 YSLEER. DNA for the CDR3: TGCGCCAGCAGCCAAGAGGGGATGGGAAAACTGTTTTTT. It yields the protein CASSQEGMGKLFF.

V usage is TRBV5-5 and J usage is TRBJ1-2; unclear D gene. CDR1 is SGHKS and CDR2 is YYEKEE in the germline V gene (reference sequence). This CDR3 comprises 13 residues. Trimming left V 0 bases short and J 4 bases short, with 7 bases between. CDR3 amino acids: CASSLGVSYGYTF. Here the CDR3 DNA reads TGTGCCAGCAGCTTGGGGGTTTCCTATGGCTACACCTTC.

DNA of the CDR3: TGCGCCAGCAGCCCCGGGGGGCTGAACACCGGGGAGCTGTTTTTT. Protein sequence: CASSPGGLNTGELFF. This chain links TRBV5-1 with TRBJ2-2; D possibly corresponds to TRBD2 (7 bases). Trimming removed 4 bases from V and 1 base from J, with 11 bases in between. CDR1 SGHRS and CDR2 YFSETQ come from the germline V gene. The CDR3 totals 15 residues. Combining the CDR3 with reference TRBV5-1 and TRBJ2-2 gives the whole variable domain KAGVTQTPRYLIKTRGQQVTLSCSPISGHRSVSWYQQTPGQGLQFLFEYFSETQRNKGNFPGRFSGRQFSNSRSEMNVSTLELGDSALYLCASSPGGLNTGELFFGEGSRLTVL.

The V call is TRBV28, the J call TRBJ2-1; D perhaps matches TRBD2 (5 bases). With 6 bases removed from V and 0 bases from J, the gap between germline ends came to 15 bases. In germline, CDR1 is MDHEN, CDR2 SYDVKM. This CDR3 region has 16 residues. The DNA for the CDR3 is TGTGCCAGCAGCCTTTCCATGGGGAGCTCCTACAATGAGCAGTTCTTC. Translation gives CASSLSMGSSYNEQFF.

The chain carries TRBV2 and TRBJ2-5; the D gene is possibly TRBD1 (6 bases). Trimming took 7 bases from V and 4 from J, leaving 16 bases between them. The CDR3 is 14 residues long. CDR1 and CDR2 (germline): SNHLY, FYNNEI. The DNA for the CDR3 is TGTGCCAGCACCTTCAGCGAAGGGGGAGAGACCCAGTACTTC. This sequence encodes CASTFSEGGETQYF.

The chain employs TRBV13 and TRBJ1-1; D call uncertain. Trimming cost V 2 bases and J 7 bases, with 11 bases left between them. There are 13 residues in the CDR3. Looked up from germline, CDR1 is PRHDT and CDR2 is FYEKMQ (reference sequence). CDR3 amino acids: CASSLLNSLEAFF. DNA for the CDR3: TGTGCCAGCAGCTTACTAAACTCCCTTGAAGCTTTCTTT.

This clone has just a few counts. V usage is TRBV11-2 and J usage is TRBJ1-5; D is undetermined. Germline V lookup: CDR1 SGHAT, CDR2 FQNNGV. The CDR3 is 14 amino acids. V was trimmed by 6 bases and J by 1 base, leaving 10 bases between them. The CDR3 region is CASSASSSNQPQHF. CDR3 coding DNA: TGTGCCAGCAGTGCGAGTTCAAGCAATCAGCCCCAGCATTTT.

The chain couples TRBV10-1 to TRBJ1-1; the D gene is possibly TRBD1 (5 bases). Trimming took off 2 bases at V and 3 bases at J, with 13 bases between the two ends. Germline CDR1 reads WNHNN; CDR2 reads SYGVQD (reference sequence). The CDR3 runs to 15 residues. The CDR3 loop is CASSERRDRDTEAFF. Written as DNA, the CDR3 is TGCGCCAGCAGTGAGAGAAGGGACCGGGACACTGAAGCTTTCTTT.

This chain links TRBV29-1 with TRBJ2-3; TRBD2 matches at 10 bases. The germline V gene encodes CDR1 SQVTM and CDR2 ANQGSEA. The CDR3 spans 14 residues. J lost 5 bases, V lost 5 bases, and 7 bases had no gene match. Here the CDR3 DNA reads TGCAGCGTTAGCGGGGGGGCCAGGGTAGATACGCAGTATTTT. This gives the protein CSVSGGARVDTQYF.

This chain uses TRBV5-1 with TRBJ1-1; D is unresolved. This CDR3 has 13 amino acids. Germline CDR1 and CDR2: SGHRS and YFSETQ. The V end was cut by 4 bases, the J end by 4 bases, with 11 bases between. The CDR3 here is CASSEFGVTEAFF. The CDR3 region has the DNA TGCGCCAGCAGCGAGTTCGGGGTCACTGAAGCTTTCTTT.

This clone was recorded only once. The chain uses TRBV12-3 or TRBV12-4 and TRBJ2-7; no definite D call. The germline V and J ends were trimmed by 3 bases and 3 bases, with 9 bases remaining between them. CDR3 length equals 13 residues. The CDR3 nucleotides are TGTGCCAGCAGTTTCCTTGGGTTCTACGAGCAGTACTTC. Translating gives CASSFLGFYEQYF.

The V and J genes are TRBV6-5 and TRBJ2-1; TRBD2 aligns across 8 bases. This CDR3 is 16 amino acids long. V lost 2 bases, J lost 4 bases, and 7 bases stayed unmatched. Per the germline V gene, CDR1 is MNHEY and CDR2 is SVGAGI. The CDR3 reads CASSYLSGGRYNEQFF. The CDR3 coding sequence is TGTGCCAGCAGTTACCTCAGCGGGGGTAGGTACAATGAGCAGTTCTTC.

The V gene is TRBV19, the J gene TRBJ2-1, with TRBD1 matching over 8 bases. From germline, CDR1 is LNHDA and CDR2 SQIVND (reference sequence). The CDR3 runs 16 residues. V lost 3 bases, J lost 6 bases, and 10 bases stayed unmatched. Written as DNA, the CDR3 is TGTGCCAGTAGTATGGGCCAGGGGGCAGCCTTCAATGAGCAGTTCTTC. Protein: CASSMGQGAAFNEQFF.

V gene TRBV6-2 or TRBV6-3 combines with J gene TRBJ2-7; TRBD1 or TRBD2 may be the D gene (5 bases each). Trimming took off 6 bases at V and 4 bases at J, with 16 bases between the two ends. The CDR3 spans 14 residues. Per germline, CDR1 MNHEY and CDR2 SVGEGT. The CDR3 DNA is TGTGCCAGCAGCTCCGGGACCGCCGTTTACGAGCAGTACTTC. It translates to CASSSGTAVYEQYF.

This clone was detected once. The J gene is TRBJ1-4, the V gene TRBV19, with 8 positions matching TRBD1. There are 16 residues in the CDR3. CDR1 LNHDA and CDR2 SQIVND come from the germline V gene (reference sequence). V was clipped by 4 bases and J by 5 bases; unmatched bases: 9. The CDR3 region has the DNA TGTGCCAGTAGTACCTGGACAGGGTTGGTCAATGAAAAACTGTTTTTT. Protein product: CASSTWTGLVNEKLFF.

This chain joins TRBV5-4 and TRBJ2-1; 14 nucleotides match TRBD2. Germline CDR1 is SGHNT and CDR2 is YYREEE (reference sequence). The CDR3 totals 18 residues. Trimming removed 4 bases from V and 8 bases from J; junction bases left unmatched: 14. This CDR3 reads CASSPIGLAGGPKDEQFF. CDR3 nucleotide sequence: TGTGCCAGCAGCCCGATAGGACTAGCGGGGGGCCCGAAGGATGAGCAGTTCTTC.

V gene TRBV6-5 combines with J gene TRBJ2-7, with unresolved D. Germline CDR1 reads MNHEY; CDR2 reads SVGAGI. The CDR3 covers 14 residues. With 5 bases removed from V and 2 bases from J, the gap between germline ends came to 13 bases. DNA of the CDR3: TGTGCCAGCAGTAAGCAGCACGGTACCTACGAGCAGTACTTC. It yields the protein CASSKQHGTYEQYF.